This entry is about one TCR beta chain. Which antigen it targets is not known. No much larger clone is present one base from it, and per-base qualities are unavailable. These data are taken from a study of CD8 T cells in ankylosing spondylitis (dated by TCRdb to about 2017). In the study overall: The study profiled T cell receptor beta repertoires in healthy donors and ankylosing spondylitis patients to find disease-linked TCR variants. Peripheral blood samples were taken, and synovial fluid was additionally collected from ankylosing spondylitis patients. The full study cohort comprised 20 to 25 ankylosing spondylitis patients and over a hundred healthy donors. What the authors observed across the whole study: Some TCR beta motif variants had previously been reported in synovial fluid and blood of reactive arthritis patients, which suggested common disease-initiation mechanisms. The disease-linked clones showed a CD8+ phenotype and occurred at relatively low frequencies in peripheral blood. According to the report, matched synovial fluid samples from ankylosing spondylitis patients were significantly enriched for the disease-linked clones. Blood from ankylosing spondylitis patients appeared to be characterized by a TCR beta motif composed of roughly 8 highly homologous amino acid variants.

Sequencing was carried out with an Illumina HiSeq 2500. Quantitative 5'-RACE with molecular barcodes was used to prepare TCR beta libraries. The paper's processing steps were these. A new computational method, built on a probabilistic model of VDJ rearrangement, was used to identify disease-linked TCR variants. In-frame beta chains were kept once TCRdb had trimmed the public reads at Q25 with fastp and called clones with MiXCR. Under each unique CDR3 protein, matching rows form one entry showing the most common genes and DNA. These V and J calls originate from TCRdb's pipeline instead of the authors' own analysis. This sample gives roughly 220,000 distinct CDR3 sequences in total; around 19% of them show up just once. Together, the top ten hold approximately 40% of the sample. Unmatched junction bases come to 10, with V trimmed by 4 bases and J by 6 bases. Taken from cysteine to phenylalanine, the CDR3 has 16 residues. The DNA shown is the 48-base CDR3, in frame from base 1. Looking up the germline V gene yields CDR1 SGDLS and CDR2 YYNGEE.

This sequence uses TRBV9 and TRBJ2-2; 9 bases in the junction line up with TRBD2. The receptor was derived from a male donor with ankylosing spondylitis. The sample comprised blood, either unsorted or a sorted T cell fraction (not recorded which). CDR3 reads: CASSPRTSVEPGELFF. The sequenced DNA: TGTGCCAGCAGCCCTCGGACTAGCGTTGAGCCCGGGGAGCTGTTTTTT.